These T cell receptor beta chains were read from a single sample in a study of T cell changes during pregnancy in multiple sclerosis. The data were produced by immunoSEQ multiplex PCR, yet TCRdb's version contains in-frame clones alone and is incomplete. The sample has fewer than 50,000 clones, about 92% seen once. The sample in question was CD8+ T cells from peripheral blood mononuclear cells, obtained in the third trimester of pregnancy. These receptors were obtained from a female donor with multiple sclerosis, enrolled in a pregnancy study. Each CDR3 is given with its conserved first and last residue. Fields, in order: clone size, J gene, D gene, V gene, CDR3 protein, CDR3 DNA. The D gene is left open where the match is weak. Size is stated for part of the rows, as once, few or many counts, or as a class when the clone is expanded.

size: NA; J: TRBJ2-5; D: TRBD2; V: TRBV5-6; CDR3: CASSKPGLVKETQYF; DNA: TGTGCCAGCAGCAAGCCGGGACTAGTTAAAGAGACCCAGTACTTC
size: NA; J: TRBJ1-1; D: NA; V: TRBV5-4; CDR3: CASSLDGRASGAFF; DNA: TGTGCCAGCAGCTTGGACGGCAGGGCCAGTGGGGCTTTCTTT
size: NA; J: TRBJ2-5; D: TRBD1; V: TRBV27; CDR3: CASSLYTGAGQETQYF; DNA: TGTGCCAGCAGTTTATATACAGGGGCGGGTCAAGAGACCCAGTACTTC
size: NA; J: TRBJ2-5; D: NA; V: TRBV15; CDR3: CATSRDRGGPETQYF; DNA: TGTGCCACCAGCAGAGATAGGGGGGGGCCAGAGACCCAGTACTTC
size: once; J: TRBJ2-7; D: NA; V: TRBV27; CDR3: CASSLARAHEQYF; DNA: TGTGCCAGCAGTTTAGCCAGGGCCCACGAGCAGTACTTC
size: NA; J: TRBJ2-2; D: NA; V: TRBV29-1; CDR3: CSGTDSTTGELFF; DNA: TGCAGCGGGACGGACAGTACCACCGGGGAGCTGTTTTTT
size: NA; J: TRBJ2-1; D: TRBD1; V: TRBV19; CDR3: CASSDTSLLRDRGLNEQFF; DNA: TGTGCCAGTAGCGATACAAGTTTGTTGCGGGACAGGGGGCTCAATGAGCAGTTCTTC
size: NA; J: TRBJ2-3; D: TRBD2; V: TRBV28; CDR3: CASHPRERAGARDTQYF; DNA: TGTGCCAGCCACCCAAGGGAGCGAGCGGGAGCAAGAGATACGCAGTATTTT
size: NA; J: TRBJ2-7; D: NA; V: TRBV29-1; CDR3: CSGGWSSYEQYF; DNA: TGCAGCGGGGGCTGGAGCTCCTACGAGCAGTACTTC
size: NA; J: TRBJ2-5; D: NA; V: TRBV7-9; CDR3: CASSSGHDGSQETQYF; DNA: TGTGCCAGCAGCTCCGGACACGATGGTTCCCAAGAGACCCAGTACTTC
size: NA; J: TRBJ2-1; D: TRBD2; V: TRBV19; CDR3: CASSMTSGLNEQFF; DNA: TGTGCCAGTAGTATGACTAGCGGACTCAATGAGCAGTTCTTC
size: NA; J: TRBJ1-2; D: NA; V: TRBV27; CDR3: CASSSPGQRNYGYTF; DNA: TGTGCCAGCAGTTCACCGGGACAAAGAAACTATGGCTACACCTTC
size: NA; J: TRBJ2-3; D: NA; V: TRBV15; CDR3: CATSRDQGSTDTQYF; DNA: TGTGCCACCAGCAGAGATCAGGGGAGCACAGATACGCAGTATTTT
size: NA; J: TRBJ2-7; D: TRBD1; V: TRBV5-1; CDR3: CASSFQQGYSYEQYF; DNA: TGCGCCAGCAGCTTTCAACAGGGGTACTCCTACGAGCAGTACTTC
size: NA; J: TRBJ2-3; D: TRBD2; V: TRBV28; CDR3: CASSPRLATSTDTQYF; DNA: TGTGCCAGCAGTCCACGACTAGCCACTAGCACAGATACGCAGTATTTT
size: NA; J: TRBJ1-4; D: TRBD1; V: TRBV4-2; CDR3: CASSQEQGRTNEKLFF; DNA: TGTGCCAGCAGCCAAGAACAGGGGAGAACTAATGAAAAACTGTTTTTT
size: NA; J: TRBJ1-2; D: TRBD1; V: TRBV6-6; CDR3: CASSAIPGQLNYGYTF; DNA: TGTGCCAGCAGTGCAATCCCGGGACAGCTAAACTATGGCTACACCTTC
size: NA; J: TRBJ2-1; D: TRBD1; V: TRBV6-4; CDR3: CASSETGGFYNEQFF; DNA: TGTGCCAGCAGTGAGACAGGGGGGTTCTACAATGAGCAGTTCTTC
size: NA; J: TRBJ1-4; D: TRBD1; V: TRBV27; CDR3: CASSLTYRGKEKLFF; DNA: TGTGCCAGCAGTTTAACATACAGGGGGAAGGAAAAACTGTTTTTT
size: NA; J: TRBJ1-1; D: TRBD1; V: TRBV19; CDR3: CASSIPGGGTGANTEAFF; DNA: TGTGCCAGTAGTATTCCAGGGGGCGGAACTGGGGCTAACACTGAAGCTTTCTTT
size: once; J: TRBJ2-1; D: NA; V: TRBV9; CDR3: CASSLGIYNEQFF; DNA: TGTGCCAGCAGCCTCGGGATTTACAATGAGCAGTTCTTC
size: NA; J: TRBJ2-1; D: NA; V: TRBV7-9; CDR3: CALRGGLTAARSYNEQFF; DNA: TGTGCCCTGAGGGGGGGCCTGACCGCCGCCCGCTCCTACAATGAGCAGTTCTTC
size: NA; J: TRBJ2-7; D: TRBD2; V: TRBV14; CDR3: CASSQGLAGVTPYEQYF; DNA: TGTGCCAGCAGCCAAGGACTAGCGGGAGTAACGCCCTACGAGCAGTACTTC
size: NA; J: TRBJ2-3; D: NA; V: TRBV4-1; CDR3: CASSYDGTDTQYF; DNA: TGCGCCAGCAGCTACGACGGGACAGATACGCAGTATTTT
size: once; J: TRBJ1-4; D: NA; V: TRBV28; CDR3: CASSLELFEKLFF; DNA: TGTGCCAGCAGTTTAGAACTCTTCGAAAAACTGTTTTTT
size: NA; J: TRBJ2-5; D: NA; V: TRBV5-1; CDR3: CASSYGGGSGETQYF; DNA: TGCGCCAGCAGCTATGGGGGCGGGAGTGGAGAGACCCAGTACTTC
size: NA; J: TRBJ2-7; D: NA; V: TRBV5-6; CDR3: CASSLAAAHEQYF; DNA: TGTGCCAGCAGCTTGGCGGCGGCCCACGAGCAGTACTTC
size: once; J: TRBJ2-7; D: TRBD1; V: TRBV23-1; CDR3: CARDRGYEQYF; DNA: TGCGCCAGGGACAGGGGCTACGAGCAGTACTTC
size: NA; J: TRBJ1-2; D: NA; V: TRBV5-1; CDR3: CASSLVGRELDRYTF; DNA: TGCGCCAGCAGCTTGGTAGGCAGGGAACTTGACCGCTACACCTTC
size: NA; J: TRBJ2-1; D: TRBD2; V: TRBV7-3; CDR3: CASSLAGEGEQFF; DNA: TGTGCCAGCAGTCTAGCGGGAGAGGGAGAGCAGTTCTTC